This T cell receptor beta chain was documented in a study of B cell selection in AIRE deficiency. Remarks on this clone: Its target is not known.

The assay was immunoSEQ multiplex PCR, and TCRdb's table has in-frame clones only and misses some. Of fewer than 30,000 clones listed, roughly 96% are singletons. CD4+CD127+ cells were sorted as the conventional CD4 T cells. Overall study findings and caveats: Only about 10% of 3,500 to 4,500 shared Treg sequences were patient-specific; roughly 30% healthy-specific. CDR3s were shorter in shared Treg sequences, reflecting few non-templated nucleotide insertions.

The CDR3 totals 15 residues. Trimming took off 1 base at V and 8 bases at J, with 15 bases between the two ends. CDR1 SGHTA and CDR2 FQGNSA come from the germline V gene. V is TRBV7-2 and J is TRBJ1-3, with D possibly matching TRBD1 (6 bases). The receptor comes from a human donor with AIRE deficiency. Material for sequencing was conventional CD4+ T cells sorted from PBMCs. The CDR3 DNA follows: TGTGCCAGCAGCTTAGTCACAGGGAGGGCTGACACCATATATTTT. Its protein product is CASSLVTGRADTIYF.